This TCR beta chain was obtained from a study of molecular identifiers for immune sequencing clone quantification. Study overall: Replicates partitioned RNA from around 18,000 or 91,000 naive CD8 cells into five parts, sequencing four. Study observations and caveats: Spiked Jurkat TCR RNA originating from one cell could reportedly be identified amid some 920,000 naive cells.

TCRdb independently ran MiXCR on the PCR reads; one entry per CDR3 protein. The table has more than 50,000 distinct CDR3 sequences, over 15% seen once; the top ten hold about 1.5%. With regard to this clonotype: Antigen: not known.

The V gene end was trimmed by 4 bases and the J gene end by 3 bases; junction bases not matched to a gene: 10. The CDR3 totals 16 residues. Germline V gene lookup returns CDR1 SGHKS and CDR2 YYEKEE (reference sequence). Sequences were obtained from naive CD8+ T cells from blood, with Jurkat cell RNA spiked in. Subset indicated: FACS-sorted CD8+CD4-CCR7+CD45RA+ naive T cells. The chain has TRBV5-5 and TRBJ2-7; 10 bases align to TRBD1. This receptor was taken from a human donor in good health. Some libraries in this study had Jurkat cell RNA spiked in. The CDR3 loop is CASSVGRDRGLYEQYF. The CDR3 coding sequence is TGTGCCAGCAGCGTCGGCCGGGACAGGGGTCTCTACGAGCAGTACTTC.